These 27 T cell receptor beta chains originate from one sample sequenced in a study of blood T cell repertoires in COVID-19. The data were produced by immunoSEQ multiplex PCR, yet TCRdb's version contains in-frame clones alone and is incomplete. The data contain around 500,000 clones, around 89% of them singletons. The sequenced sample was PBMCs or T cells enriched from blood (not recorded which). The receptors derive from a woman in her thirties or forties who had recovered from COVID-19.

The J gene is TRBJ2-1, the V gene TRBV14, with D maybe TRBD1 (6 bases). The V end was cut by 4 bases, the J end by 0 bases, with 22 bases between. This CDR3 has 19 residues. The germline gives CDR1 SGHDN, CDR2 FVKESK. CDR3 in amino acids: CASSRGQSPGQSSYNEQFF. CDR3 coding DNA: TGTGCCAGCAGCCGAGGACAGAGCCCGGGTCAGAGCTCCTACAATGAGCAGTTCTTC.

This chain joins TRBV12-3 or TRBV12-4 and TRBJ1-1; TRBD1 might be the D (5 bases). CDR3 length: 13 amino acids. The ends were cut back, 3 bases at V and 5 bases at J, with 10 bases in the middle. In nucleotides, the CDR3 is TGTGCCAGCAGTTTTACAGGAGGGACTGAAGCTTTCTTT. Amino acids: CASSFTGGTEAFF.

This clone was found once. In the same sample, other DNA sequences code for this CDR3. The chain employs TRBV25-1 and TRBJ2-3, with D perhaps TRBD1 (5 bases). CDR3 length: 12 amino acids. Trimming took off 6 bases at V and 1 base at J, with 5 bases between the two ends. CDR1 is MGHDK and CDR2 is SYGVNS in the germline V gene. CDR3 DNA sequence: TGTGCCAGCAGCAGGGGCACAGATACGCAGTATTTT. This gives the protein CASSRGTDTQYF.

V usage is TRBV5-4 and J usage is TRBJ2-1; a weak D match, TRBD1 (6 bases). The CDR3 length is 16 residues. CDR1 is SGHNT, CDR2 YYREEE, per germline (reference sequence). Trimming shortened V by 4 bases and J by 0 bases, and 14 bases separated the two germline ends. The CDR3 sequence: CASSPIGTSSYNEQFF. The CDR3 region has the DNA TGTGCCAGCAGCCCCATCGGGACAAGCTCCTACAATGAGCAGTTCTTC.

V and J are TRBV10-1 and TRBJ2-3, with a tentative D call TRBD2 (5 bases). Trimming stripped 6 bases from V and 1 base from J, with 14 bases between. Germline V lookup: CDR1 WNHNN, CDR2 SYGVQD (reference sequence). The CDR3 is 15 amino acids. The CDR3 sequence is CASSPRGSRTDTQYF. CDR3 nucleotides: TGCGCCAGCAGCCCCCGGGGAAGTCGCACAGATACGCAGTATTTT.

The chain uses TRBV11-2 and TRBJ1-5; TRBD1 matches 7 bases. The CDR3 sequence is 16 residues long. The V gene's germline CDR1 is SGHAT and CDR2 FQNNGV. The junction had 10 bases not matched to a gene; V was cut back by 5 bases and J by 3 bases. The CDR3 sequence is CASSQNTGAPNQPQHF. CDR3 DNA sequence: TGTGCCAGCAGCCAAAACACAGGGGCCCCCAATCAGCCCCAGCATTTT.

Here the CDR3 DNA reads TGTGCCAGCAGCGAGACTAGCGGGGGGGAGAAGTACTTC. It translates to CASSETSGGEKYF. The chain combines TRBV7-9 with TRBJ2-4, with 14 nucleotides matching TRBD2. V shed 5 bases and J 14 bases; nucleotides not matched to a gene: 5. CDR3 length equals 13 residues. Germline values: CDR1 SEHNR, CDR2 FQNEAQ (reference sequence).

This clone was detected only once. The chain carries TRBV19 and TRBJ1-5; D is undetermined. Germline lookup yields CDR1 LNHDA and CDR2 SQIVND (reference sequence). The V and J ends lost 3 bases and 7 bases respectively, with 10 bases between them. There are 13 residues in the CDR3. CDR3 protein: CASSIERNQPQHF. CDR3 in DNA: TGTGCCAGTAGTATTGAGAGGAACCAGCCCCAGCATTTT. Filled out from reference TRBV19 and TRBJ1-5, the complete variable domain reads DGGITQSPKYLFRKEGQNVTLSCEQNLNHDAMYWYRQDPGQGLRLIYYSQIVNDFQKGDIAEGYSVSREKKESFPLTVTSAQKNPTAFYLCASSIERNQPQHFGDGTRLSIL.

The rearrangement uses TRBV19 and TRBJ2-6, with TRBD1 matching over 9 bases. V lost 8 bases, J lost 1 base, and 9 bases stayed unmatched. From germline, CDR1 is LNHDA and CDR2 SQIVND (reference sequence). The length of the CDR3 is 17 residues. The CDR3 protein is CASRSGTGYSGANVLTF. The CDR3 nucleotides read TGTGCCAGTCGATCCGGGACAGGGTATTCTGGGGCCAACGTCCTGACTTTC. Looking up the rest from reference TRBV19 and TRBJ2-6 gives the full variable domain: DGGITQSPKYLFRKEGQNVTLSCEQNLNHDAMYWYRQDPGQGLRLIYYSQIVNDFQKGDIAEGYSVSREKKESFPLTVTSAQKNPTAFYLCASRSGTGYSGANVLTFGAGSRLTVL.

CDR3 in DNA: TGTGCCTGGAGTGCCGGAGTGGCCTACACCTTC. Amino acid sequence: CAWSAGVAYTF. The chain recombines TRBV30 with TRBJ1-2, with D uncertain. Germline CDR1 GTSNPN, CDR2 SVGIG (reference sequence). Trimming removed 1 base at V and 10 bases at J, with 10 bases between. This CDR3 has 11 residues.

The gene calls are TRBV11-3 and TRBJ1-5; D call uncertain. The CDR3 length is 13 residues. Deletions cut 2 bases from V and 4 bases from J, with 6 bases between. CDR1 is SGHNT, CDR2 YENEEA, per germline. CDR3 DNA: TGTGCCAGCAGCTTAAATCAGAATCAGCCCCAGCATTTT. Protein: CASSLNQNQPQHF. Drawing the rest from reference TRBV11-3 and TRBJ1-5, the complete variable domain is EAGVVQSPRYKIIEKKQPVAFWCNPISGHNTLYWYLQNLGQGPELLIRYENEEAVDDSQLPKDRFSAERLKGVDSTLKIQPAELGDSAVYLCASSLNQNQPQHFGDGTRLSIL.

The rearrangement joins TRBV7-9 to TRBJ1-6; TRBD1 matches 8 bases. Losses at the gene ends were 1 base for V and 7 bases for J; bases not matched to a gene: 3. Germline-derived CDR1 and CDR2 are SEHNR and FQNEAQ (reference sequence). The CDR3 totals 15 residues. CDR3 sequence reads: CASSLEGTGNSPLHF. DNA of the CDR3: TGTGCCAGCAGCTTAGAGGGGACAGGCAATTCACCCCTCCACTTT.

As for this clone: The sample contains more than one DNA sequence encoding this CDR3. This sequence joins TRBV7-9 and TRBJ1-5, with TRBD1 matching 9 bases. This CDR3 is built from 15 residues. Losses at the gene ends were 3 bases for V and 2 bases for J; bases not matched to a gene: 2. In germline, CDR1 is SEHNR, CDR2 FQNEAQ (reference sequence). CDR3 bases: TGTGCCAGCAGCTTGGACAGGGGAGGCAATCAGCCCCAGCATTTT. Translated, it gives CASSLDRGGNQPQHF.

The V call is TRBV29-1, the J call TRBJ1-1, with TRBD1 identical over 11 bases. The CDR3 sequence is 14 residues long. Germline CDR1 and CDR2: SQVTM and ANQGSEA. J gave up 1 base and V 7 bases, and 5 bases lay outside the gene matches. The CDR3 sequence is CSAGQGAGNTEAFF. The CDR3 coding sequence is TGCAGCGCTGGACAGGGGGCCGGGAACACTGAAGCTTTCTTT. Combining the CDR3 with reference TRBV29-1 and TRBJ1-1 gives the whole variable domain SAVISQKPSRDICQRGTSLTIQCQVDSQVTMMFWYRQQPGQSLTLIATANQGSEATYESGFVIDKFPISRPNLTFSTLTVSNMSPEDSSIYLCSAGQGAGNTEAFFGQGTRLTVV.

The chain carries TRBV24-1 and TRBJ2-3, with D maybe TRBD2 (6 bases). Germline values: CDR1 KGHDR, CDR2 SFDVKD. The CDR3 is 14 residues long. V lost 3 bases to trimming and J lost 7 bases, with 13 bases between them. The CDR3 loop reads CATSDTLTSHTQYF. As DNA, the CDR3 is TGTGCCACCAGTGATACCCTGACTAGTCATACGCAGTATTTT.

The chain links TRBV7-9 to TRBJ2-1; 7 bases match TRBD2. V dropped 5 bases and J dropped 9; count of bases not matched to a gene: 4. Germline V CDR1 and CDR2: SEHNR, FQNEAQ (reference sequence). There are 12 residues in the CDR3. The DNA of the CDR3 is TGTGCCAGCAGCCACGGACTAGGTGAGCAGTTCTTC. Residues: CASSHGLGEQFF.

This clone showed up just once. This chain links TRBV6-2 or TRBV6-3 with TRBJ2-1, with TRBD2 identical over 7 bases. The length of the CDR3 is 15 residues. Germline trimming cut 2 bases from V and 0 bases from J; bases unmatched to any gene: 1. CDR1 is MNHEY, CDR2 SVGEGT, per germline. CDR3 DNA sequence: TGTGCCAGCAGTTACCGGGACTACTCCTACAATGAGCAGTTCTTC. It is translated as CASSYRDYSYNEQFF.

The chain employs TRBV10-3 and TRBJ1-4; D is possibly TRBD1 (6 bases). Germline V gene lookup returns CDR1 ENHRY and CDR2 SYGVKD. There are 14 residues in the CDR3. V was cut by 2 bases and J by 2 bases, with 6 bases left in between. The CDR3 region has the DNA TGTGCCATCAGTGAGCAGGGGACTAATGAAAAACTGTTTTTT. This gives the protein CAISEQGTNEKLFF.

The rearrangement links TRBV7-2 to TRBJ1-3; no definite D call. From germline, CDR1 is SGHTA and CDR2 FQGNSA. Trimming left V 1 base short and J 0 bases short, with 16 bases between. The CDR3 totals 18 residues. The CDR3 loop reads CASSLDFTAAYSGNTIYF. CDR3 DNA sequence: TGTGCCAGCAGCTTAGACTTCACGGCGGCATACTCTGGAAACACCATATATTTT. Variable domain in full (rest from reference TRBV7-2 and TRBJ1-3): GAGVSQSPSNKVTEKGKDVELRCDPISGHTALYWYRQSLGQGLEFLIYFQGNSAPDKSGLPSDRFSAERTGGSVSTLTIQRTQQEDSAVYLCASSLDFTAAYSGNTIYFGEGSWLTVV.

The CDR3 bases are TGTGCCATCAGTGACAGAATGAACACTGAAGCTTTCTTT. Encoded protein: CAISDRMNTEAFF. V is TRBV10-3 and J is TRBJ1-1, with unresolved D. Trimming took off 3 bases at V and 0 bases at J, with 5 bases between the two ends. The CDR3 sequence is 13 residues long. Looked up from germline, CDR1 is ENHRY and CDR2 is SYGVKD.

This chain joins TRBV5-1 and TRBJ2-5; D is possibly TRBD1 (5 bases). This CDR3 has 14 amino acids. CDR1 SGHRS and CDR2 YFSETQ come from the germline V gene. The V and J ends lost 2 bases and 5 bases respectively, with 13 bases between them. CDR3 sequence reads: CASSFGRAGETQYF. CDR3 in DNA: TGCGCCAGCAGCTTCGGCAGGGCCGGGGAGACCCAGTACTTC.

V gene TRBV10-3 combines with J gene TRBJ2-1, with D tentatively TRBD2 (5 bases). The CDR3 consists of 14 residues. The ends were cut back, 5 bases at V and 1 base at J, with 9 bases in the middle. CDR1 and CDR2 (germline): ENHRY, SYGVKD. Here the CDR3 DNA reads TGTGCCATCAGTCCACTAGTTTCCTACAATGAGCAGTTCTTC. Translating it yields CAISPLVSYNEQFF.

This chain uses TRBV6-1 with TRBJ2-3; D gene unclear. The CDR3 is 12 amino acids. Germline V lookup: CDR1 MNHNS, CDR2 SASEGT. With 5 bases removed from V and 5 bases from J, the gap between germline ends came to 8 bases. CDR3 region: CASSSGGDTQYF. CDR3 sequence (DNA): TGTGCCAGCAGTTCCGGTGGAGATACGCAGTATTTT.

The chain couples TRBV2 to TRBJ2-2; D is perhaps TRBD1 (6 bases). Germline values: CDR1 SNHLY, CDR2 FYNNEI. V was shortened by 6 bases and J by 3 bases, with 14 bases between the two germline ends. The CDR3 contains 15 residues. CDR3 sequence (DNA): TGTGCCAGCAGCGCCCGGGACATACACACCGGGGAGCTGTTTTTT. Amino acids: CASSARDIHTGELFF.

The gene calls are TRBV2 and TRBJ2-2; 8 bases agree with TRBD2. Germline values: CDR1 SNHLY, CDR2 FYNNEI. Trimming removed 3 bases from V and 7 bases from J; junction bases left unmatched: 7. The CDR3 is 15 residues long. The CDR3 region is CASSEVGTRGGELFF. As DNA, the CDR3 is TGTGCCAGCAGTGAGGTCGGGACTAGAGGCGGGGAGCTGTTTTTT.

The chain recombines TRBV5-7 with TRBJ1-1; TRBD1 matches 8 bases. TRBV5-7 is given ORF status, its function remaining uncertain. After removal of 0 bases from V and 6 bases from J, the junction contained 13 bases not matched to a gene. The CDR3 is 17 residues long. The CDR3 loop reads CASSLARAGGAWPEAFF. The CDR3 bases are TGTGCCAGCAGCTTGGCCCGGGCAGGGGGCGCCTGGCCTGAAGCTTTCTTT.

V gene TRBV7-9 combines with J gene TRBJ1-4; D is perhaps TRBD1 (5 bases). V lost 1 base, J lost 8 bases, and 11 bases lay in between. Germline V gene data show CDR1 as SEHNR and CDR2 as FQNEAQ (reference sequence). This CDR3 is built from 14 residues. CDR3 in amino acids: CASSLGTSGEKLFF. Here the CDR3 DNA reads TGTGCCAGCAGCTTAGGGACAAGTGGGGAAAAACTGTTTTTT.